This T cell receptor beta chain was identified during a study of blood T cell repertoires in COVID-19. Whole-study context: Samples taken during acute and convalescent COVID-19 were collected in the United States, Italy and Spain. The analysed material was cDNA or gDNA that came from T cells, B-cell-depleted T cells, or PBMCs.

Germline lookup yields CDR1 SGHTA and CDR2 FQGNSA. The CDR3 is 14 residues long. Deletions cut 5 bases from V and 0 bases from J, with 10 bases between. Sequencing used immunoSEQ multiplex PCR; TCRdb keeps in-frame clones, though not all of them. Of hundreds of thousands of clones listed, around nine tenths are singletons. This clonotype was obtained from a human donor in a cohort sampled during active COVID-19. The chain combines TRBV7-2 with TRBJ2-5; weak D call: TRBD2 (5 bases). Sequencing was performed on peripheral blood. The CDR3 spells CASSPNGDQETQYF. The DNA for the CDR3 is TGTGCCAGCAGCCCAAACGGGGACCAAGAGACCCAGTACTTC.